What follows are 20 T cell receptor beta chains derived from one specimen sequenced in a study of T cells in localized non-small cell lung cancer. TCRdb's table, derived via immunoSEQ multiplex PCR, lists solely in-frame clones and lacks some. Altogether around 30,000 clones are present, more than 75% being singletons, with the ten largest covering 33%. The sample was peripheral blood, taken before any cancer treatment. The receptors were sampled from a male donor aged 60 or over with stage II squamous cell lung carcinoma.

The CDR3 DNA reads TGTGCCAGCAGCCAAGGGGGTGACTATAATGAAAAACTGTTTTTT. Its translation: CASSQGGDYNEKLFF. The chain combines TRBV4-2 with TRBJ1-4; D unclear. The CDR3 runs to 15 residues. The V and J ends lost 1 base and 4 bases respectively, with 10 bases between them. From germline, CDR1 is LGHNA and CDR2 YNFKEQ.

CDR3 sequence reads: CASSPRAGRQETQYF. The CDR3 nucleotides are TGCGCCAGCAGCCCCAGGGCGGGACGTCAAGAGACCCAGTACTTC. This chain links TRBV5-1 with TRBJ2-5, with D maybe TRBD2 (6 bases). The CDR3 covers 15 residues. The germline gives CDR1 SGHRS, CDR2 YFSETQ. V was pared by 4 bases and J by 2 bases, with 15 bases between.

The table lists this clone with a few counts. The CDR3 sequence: CASSGAGGYTF. In DNA, the CDR3 is TGCGCCAGCAGTGGAGCCGGCGGCTACACCTTC. The chain uses TRBV10-2 and TRBJ1-2; D is uncertain. From germline, CDR1 is WSHSY and CDR2 SAAADI. The CDR3 loop spans 11 amino acids. V was clipped by 4 bases and J by 8 bases, with 8 bases between them.

This chain links TRBV4-2 with TRBJ1-5; no reliable D call. The CDR3 consists of 13 residues. Germline CDR1 and CDR2: LGHNA and YNFKEQ. V lost 4 bases, J lost 3 bases, and 7 bases lay in between. The CDR3 sequence is CASSPRPNQPQHF. CDR3 DNA sequence: TGTGCCAGCAGCCCCCGCCCCAATCAGCCCCAGCATTTT.

CDR3 protein: CALKSVTGELFF. The CDR3 bases are TGTGCCCTAAAATCAGTAACCGGGGAGCTGTTTTTT. This chain links TRBV7-7 with TRBJ2-2; D unresolved. Trimming removed 11 bases from V and 5 bases from J, with 12 bases in between. Germline-derived CDR1 and CDR2 are SSHAT and FNYEAQ (reference sequence). The CDR3 has 12 residues.

This chain uses TRBV10-1 with TRBJ2-5; D is uncertain. Trimming removed 2 bases at V and 2 bases at J, with 3 bases between. The germline CDR1 and CDR2 sequences are WNHNN and SYGVQD (reference sequence). The CDR3 loop spans 12 amino acids. This CDR3 is CASSEGQETQYF. The CDR3 nucleotides read TGCGCCAGCAGTGAGGGACAAGAGACCCAGTACTTC.

This clone appeared a single time. The V call is TRBV30, the J call TRBJ1-5; possible D gene TRBD1, 5 bases. The germline V gene encodes CDR1 GTSNPN and CDR2 SVGIG (reference sequence). The CDR3 has 15 amino acids. V dropped 0 bases and J dropped 3 bases, with 12 bases sitting between them. In nucleotides, the CDR3 is TGTGCCTGGAGTGTGAATCTACAGGACAATCAGCCCCAGCATTTT. Protein sequence: CAWSVNLQDNQPQHF. The entire variable domain, with the rest obtained from reference TRBV30 and TRBJ1-5, is as follows: SQTIHQWPATLVQPVGSPLSLECTVEGTSNPNLYWYRQAAGRGLQLLFYSVGIGQISSEVPQNLSASRPQDRQFILSSKKLLLSDSGFYLCAWSVNLQDNQPQHFGDGTRLSIL.

This chain uses TRBV5-6 with TRBJ2-3; no reliable D call. Looked up from germline, CDR1 is SGHDT and CDR2 is YYEEEE. The CDR3 spans 14 residues. Trimming cost V 0 bases and J 1 base, with 6 bases left between them. The CDR3 DNA reads TGTGCCAGCAGCTTGGTGCAGCGCACAGATACGCAGTATTTT. This translates into CASSLVQRTDTQYF.

The rearrangement links TRBV2 to TRBJ1-5, with D unclear. Trimming shortened V by 6 bases and J by 6 bases, and 9 bases separated the two germline ends. This CDR3 comprises 12 residues. Germline V gene sequence: CDR1 SNHLY, CDR2 FYNNEI. In DNA form, the CDR3 reads TGTGCCAGCAGCCGCATGGGTCAGCCCCAGCATTTT. Translation gives CASSRMGQPQHF.

In its sample, this clone was seen a few times. CDR3 residues: CVFGDVTDTQYF. The CDR3 DNA follows: TGTGTTTTTGGAGACGTCACAGATACGCAGTATTTT. The J gene is TRBJ2-3, the V gene TRBV9, with D hard to call. There are 12 residues in the CDR3. The germline V gene has CDR1 SGDLS and CDR2 YYNGEE.

This clone was seen ten or more times. The rearrangement links TRBV19 to TRBJ2-7; D is ambiguous. V lost 1 base to trimming and J lost 3 bases, with 7 bases between them. CDR1 is LNHDA and CDR2 is SQIVND in the germline V gene (reference sequence). The CDR3 has 13 residues. The DNA for the CDR3 is TGTGCCAGTAGTATAGGGCAGTTCTACGAGCAGTACTTC. It yields the protein CASSIGQFYEQYF.

This clone was counted ten times or more. The chain is built from TRBV27 and TRBJ2-1; D perhaps matches TRBD1 (6 bases). The CDR3 length is 14 residues. The germline V gene encodes CDR1 MNHEY and CDR2 SMNVEV (reference sequence). Trimming removed 5 bases at V and 1 base at J, with 9 bases between. The CDR3 protein is CASSDTGSYNEQFF. For the CDR3, the DNA is TGTGCCAGCAGTGACACAGGGTCCTACAATGAGCAGTTCTTC.

V usage is TRBV7-9 and J usage is TRBJ1-2, with D unresolved. The CDR3 runs to 14 residues. Trimming cost V 2 bases and J 6 bases, with 13 bases left between them. Germline CDR1 SEHNR, CDR2 FQNEAQ (reference sequence). Here the CDR3 reads CASSLIPQYDGYTF. CDR3 DNA: TGTGCCAGCAGCTTAATCCCACAGTACGATGGCTACACCTTC. The full variable domain, with the rest looked up from reference TRBV7-9 and TRBJ1-2, is DTGVSQNPRHKITKRGQNVTFRCDPISEHNRLYWYRQTLGQGPEFLTYFQNEAQLEKSRLLSDRFSAERPKGSFSTLEIQRTEQGDSAMYLCASSLIPQYDGYTFGSGTRLTVV.

The DNA for the CDR3 is TGTGCCTGGGGACGGTACAATCAGCCCCAGCATTTT. It yields the protein CAWGRYNQPQHF. The chain couples TRBV30 to TRBJ1-5; no clear D gene. Germline values: CDR1 GTSNPN, CDR2 SVGIG (reference sequence). The CDR3 length is 12 residues. V was pared by 5 bases and J by 3 bases, with 8 bases between.

The chain has TRBV29-1 and TRBJ2-1; 11 bases are a match to TRBD1. Trimming cost V 7 bases and J 0 bases; bases outside gene matches: 2. This CDR3 comprises 14 residues. The germline gives CDR1 SQVTM, CDR2 ANQGSEA. CDR3 sequence reads: CSAGTGGSYNEQFF. CDR3 DNA: TGCAGCGCTGGGACAGGGGGCTCCTACAATGAGCAGTTCTTC.

This chain connects TRBV5-1 to TRBJ2-1, with D tentatively TRBD2 (5 bases). The CDR3 covers 16 residues. Germline V CDR1 and CDR2: SGHRS, YFSETQ. With 0 bases removed from V and 6 bases from J, the gap between germline ends came to 16 bases. CDR3 in amino acids: CASSLGRTATSNEQFF. CDR3 DNA sequence: TGCGCCAGCAGCTTGGGGCGGACTGCTACGTCCAATGAGCAGTTCTTC.

The CDR3 here is CASSPRTGGDTQYF. Here the CDR3 DNA reads TGTGCCAGCAGCCCTAGGACAGGGGGCGATACGCAGTATTTT. The genes are TRBV11-2 and TRBJ2-3, with TRBD1 matching over 11 bases. Germline V CDR1 and CDR2: SGHAT, FQNNGV. This CDR3 comprises 14 residues. V dropped 5 bases and J dropped 6; count of bases not matched to a gene: 4.

This chain uses TRBV25-1 with TRBJ2-5; D is possibly TRBD2 (7 bases). Germline lookup yields CDR1 MGHDK and CDR2 SYGVNS. There are 13 residues in the CDR3. V lost 6 bases and J 2 bases, leaving 10 bases between the germline ends. The CDR3 sequence: CASRRGGQETQYF. The CDR3 DNA sequence: TGTGCCAGCAGGAGGGGGGGACAAGAGACCCAGTACTTC.

The genes are TRBV6-1 and TRBJ2-3; the D is unclear. The CDR3 loop spans 12 amino acids. V was cut by 7 bases and J by 2 bases, with 7 bases left in between. Per the germline V gene, CDR1 is MNHNS and CDR2 is SASEGT. CDR3 loop: CASTPPTDTQYF. The DNA of the CDR3 is TGTGCCAGCACCCCCCCCACAGATACGCAGTATTTT.

The V call is TRBV11-2, the J call TRBJ2-7, with 8 bases fitting TRBD2. Germline CDR1 SGHAT, CDR2 FQNNGV. V lost 1 base and J lost 0; bases outside the gene matches: 5. The CDR3 contains 16 residues. CDR3: CASSLAPSGSSYEQYF. The CDR3, as DNA: TGTGCCAGCAGCTTAGCCCCCAGCGGGAGCTCCTACGAGCAGTACTTC.